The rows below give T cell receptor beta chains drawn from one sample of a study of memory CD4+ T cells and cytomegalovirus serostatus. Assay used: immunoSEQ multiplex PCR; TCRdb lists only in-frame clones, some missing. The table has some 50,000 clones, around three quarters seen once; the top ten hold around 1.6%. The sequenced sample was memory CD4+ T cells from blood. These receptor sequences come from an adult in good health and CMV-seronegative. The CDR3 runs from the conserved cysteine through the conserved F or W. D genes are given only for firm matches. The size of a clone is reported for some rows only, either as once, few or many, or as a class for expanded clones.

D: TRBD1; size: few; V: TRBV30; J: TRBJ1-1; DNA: TGTGCCTGGGCACCCTTGGACAGGGGTGGGTCCACTGAAGCTTTCTTT; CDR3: CAWAPLDRGGSTEAFF
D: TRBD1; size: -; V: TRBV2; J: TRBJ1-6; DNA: TGTGCCTCCAGGTCAGGGGGCAGTTCACCCCTCCACTTT; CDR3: CASRSGGSSPLHF
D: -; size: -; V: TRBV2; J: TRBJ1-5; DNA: TGTGCCAGCAGCAGGACCGGGGTGAGTCAGCCCCAGCATTTT; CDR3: CASSRTGVSQPQHF
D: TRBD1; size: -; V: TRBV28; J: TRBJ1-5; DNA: TGTGCCAGCACCGGACAGGGGAATCAGCCCCAGCATTTT; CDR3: CASTGQGNQPQHF
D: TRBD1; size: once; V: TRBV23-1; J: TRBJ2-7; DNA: TGCGCCAGCAGTCGCCCACAGGGGGCGCACCCCCTAATTTTCGAGCAGTACTTC; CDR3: CASSRPQGAHPLIFEQYF
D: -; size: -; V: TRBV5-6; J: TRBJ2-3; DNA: TGTGCCAGCAGCTTGACATCGGGTACGCAGTATTTT; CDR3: CASSLTSGTQYF
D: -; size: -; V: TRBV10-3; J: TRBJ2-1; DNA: TGTGCCATCAGTGGGCAGGGGTCCTACAATGAGCAGTTCTTC; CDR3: CAISGQGSYNEQFF
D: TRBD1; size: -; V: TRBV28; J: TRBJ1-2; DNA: TGTGCCAGCAGTCCCCGGGACAGGGGGCATGGCTACACCTTC; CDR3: CASSPRDRGHGYTF
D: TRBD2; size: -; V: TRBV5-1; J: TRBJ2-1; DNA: TGCGCCAGCAGCCCCCGTATGGGGGGGAGCAATGAGCAGTTCTTC; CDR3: CASSPRMGGSNEQFF
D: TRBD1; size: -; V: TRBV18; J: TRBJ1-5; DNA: TGTGCCAGCTCACCGGGACAGGGGAACAATCAGCCCCAGCATTTT; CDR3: CASSPGQGNNQPQHF
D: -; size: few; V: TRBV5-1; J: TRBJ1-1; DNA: TGCGCCAGCAGCGGGGCATGGGGGCGAAGCACTGAAGCTTTCTTT; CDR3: CASSGAWGRSTEAFF
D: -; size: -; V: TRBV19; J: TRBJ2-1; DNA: TGTGCCAGTAGTATCTACAATGAGCAGTTCTTC; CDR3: CASSIYNEQFF
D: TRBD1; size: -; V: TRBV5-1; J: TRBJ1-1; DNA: TGCGCCAGCAGCTTGAGCCCTACAGGGGGCGCGGGTACTGAAGCTTTCTTT; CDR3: CASSLSPTGGAGTEAFF
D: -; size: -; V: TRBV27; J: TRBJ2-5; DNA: TGTGCCAGCAGTTTCGGGATGGGACGGCTGTACCAAGAGACCCAGTACTTC; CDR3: CASSFGMGRLYQETQYF
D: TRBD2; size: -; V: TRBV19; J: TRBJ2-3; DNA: TGTGCCAGTAGTACGGGACTAGCGGGGGCAGATACGCAGTATTTT; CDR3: CASSTGLAGADTQYF
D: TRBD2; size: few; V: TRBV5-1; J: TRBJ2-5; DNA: TGCGCCAGCAGCTTAGCGGGGGGGCCGGGAGGAGAGACCCAGTACTTC; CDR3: CASSLAGGPGGETQYF
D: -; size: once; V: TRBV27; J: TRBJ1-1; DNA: TGTGCCAGCAGTCCCTGGGGATCTGGGGAAACCCCTGAAGCTTTCTTT; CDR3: CASSPWGSGETPEAFF
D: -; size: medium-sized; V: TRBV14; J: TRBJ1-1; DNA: TGTGCCAGCAGCCAAGATTGGTGGTCAGGGGTGACTGAAGCTTTCTTT; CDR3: CASSQDWWSGVTEAFF
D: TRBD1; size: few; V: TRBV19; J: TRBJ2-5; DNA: TGTGCCAGTAGTATAGATCACGGACAGGGGGGCCAAGAGACCCAGTACTTC; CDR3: CASSIDHGQGGQETQYF
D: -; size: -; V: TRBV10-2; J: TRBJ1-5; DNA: TGCGCCAGCAGAACGAATAGCAATCAGCCCCAGCATTTT; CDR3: CASRTNSNQPQHF
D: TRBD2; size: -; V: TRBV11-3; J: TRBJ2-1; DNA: TGTGCCAGCAGCTTAGGACATACGGGAGGGATGAACAATGAGCAGTTCTTC; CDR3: CASSLGHTGGMNNEQFF
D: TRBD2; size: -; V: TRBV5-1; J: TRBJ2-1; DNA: TGCGCCAGCAGCGAGGGGACTAGCTACAATGAGCAGTTCTTC; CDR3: CASSEGTSYNEQFF
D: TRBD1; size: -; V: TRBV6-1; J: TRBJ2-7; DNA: TGTGCCAGCAGTATGGGACAGGGGGCCTCCTACGAGCAGTACTTC; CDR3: CASSMGQGASYEQYF
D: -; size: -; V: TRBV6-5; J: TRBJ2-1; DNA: TGTGCCAGCAGTTACGAATCGTATGCCAATGAGCAGTTCTTC; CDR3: CASSYESYANEQFF
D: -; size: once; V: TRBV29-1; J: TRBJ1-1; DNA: TGCAGCGTTTTCCCGACCGTCGGAATAATTGGGGCTTTCTTT; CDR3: CSVFPTVGIIGAFF
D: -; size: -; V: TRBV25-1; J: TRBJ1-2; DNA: TGTGCCAGCAGTGGGGGTGGGGCCCTCTACACCTTC; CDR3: CASSGGGALYTF
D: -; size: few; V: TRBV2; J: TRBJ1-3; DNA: TGTGCCAGCAGTGACGGCCGGTCAAACTCTGGAAACACCATATATTTT; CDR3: CASSDGRSNSGNTIYF
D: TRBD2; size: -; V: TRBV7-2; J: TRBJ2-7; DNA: TGTGCCAGCAGCCTCAGCGGGAGGTCCTACGAGCAGTACTTC; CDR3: CASSLSGRSYEQYF
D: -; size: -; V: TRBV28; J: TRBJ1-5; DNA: TGTGCCAGCAGTGATGGAGAAAATCAGCCCCAGCATTTT; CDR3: CASSDGENQPQHF
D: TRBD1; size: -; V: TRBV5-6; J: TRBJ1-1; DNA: TGTGCCAGCAGCTGGACAGGGGGGGACACTGAAGCTTTCTTT; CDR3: CASSWTGGDTEAFF
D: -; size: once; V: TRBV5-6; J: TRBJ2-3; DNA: TGTGCCAGCAGCTTGGGGCCTGAGATGTACACAGATACGCAGTATTTT; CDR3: CASSLGPEMYTDTQYF
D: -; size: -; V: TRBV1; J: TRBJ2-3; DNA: TGCACCAGCAGCCATTTCGGGACTCGCACAGATACGCAGTATTTT; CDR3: CTSSHFGTRTDTQYF
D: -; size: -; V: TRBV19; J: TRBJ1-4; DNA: TGTGCCAGTAGGTCGCCGATGGGGGTAGGAAGTGAAAAACTGTTTTTT; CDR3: CASRSPMGVGSEKLFF
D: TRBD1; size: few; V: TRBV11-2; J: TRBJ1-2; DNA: TGTGCCAGCAGCTTAGAAACGACAGGGGTAGGGGGCTACACCTTC; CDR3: CASSLETTGVGGYTF
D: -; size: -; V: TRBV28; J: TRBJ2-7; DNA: TGTGCCAGCAGTTTAAAGGGCCCCCACGAGCAGTACTTC; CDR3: CASSLKGPHEQYF
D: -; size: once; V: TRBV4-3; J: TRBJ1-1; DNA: TGCGCCAGCAGCCAAGATCATTCCTCGAAAGCTTTCTTT; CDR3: CASSQDHSSKAFF
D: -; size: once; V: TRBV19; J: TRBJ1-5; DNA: TGTGCCAGTACCGGCCGGAGTAGCAATCAGCCCCAGCATTTT; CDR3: CASTGRSSNQPQHF
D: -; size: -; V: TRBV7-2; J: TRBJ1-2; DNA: TGTGCCAGCAGCACCTTCGGAGGGGGGGTGACGGGCTACACCTTC; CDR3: CASSTFGGGVTGYTF
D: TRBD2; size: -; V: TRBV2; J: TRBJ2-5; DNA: TGTGCCAGCAAAAGAGAACTAGCGGGAAAAGAGACCCAGTACTTC; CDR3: CASKRELAGKETQYF
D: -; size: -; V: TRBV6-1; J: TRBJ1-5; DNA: TGTGCCAGCAGTGTACAGGGAAACCAGCCCCAGCATTTT; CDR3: CASSVQGNQPQHF
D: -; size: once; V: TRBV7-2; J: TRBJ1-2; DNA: TGTGCCAGCAGCTTAGGTCCGGCAGATGGCTACACCTTC; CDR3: CASSLGPADGYTF
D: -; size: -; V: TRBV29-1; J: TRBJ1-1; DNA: TGCAGCGTTCTTCTAACAGGGTACACTGAAGCTTTCTTT; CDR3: CSVLLTGYTEAFF
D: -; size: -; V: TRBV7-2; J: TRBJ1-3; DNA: TGTGCCAGCAGCTCCGACAGGGGAAACACCATATATTTT; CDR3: CASSSDRGNTIYF
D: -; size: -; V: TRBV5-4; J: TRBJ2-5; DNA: TGTGCCAGCAGCTTGGTGGCATTTCCCCAAGAGACCCAGTACTTC; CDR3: CASSLVAFPQETQYF
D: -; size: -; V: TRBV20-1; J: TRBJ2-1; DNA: TGCAGTGCGGAAGACAGCAATGAGCAGTTCTTC; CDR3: CSAEDSNEQFF
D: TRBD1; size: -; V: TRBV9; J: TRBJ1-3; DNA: TGTGCCAGCAGCGTAGACGCCAGGGGGCTTTGGAACACCATATATTTT; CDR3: CASSVDARGLWNTIYF
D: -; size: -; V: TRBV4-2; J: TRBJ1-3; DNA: TGTGCCAGCAGCCAGGCGACAGGAGTATCTTCGGGAAACACCATATATTTT; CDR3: CASSQATGVSSGNTIYF
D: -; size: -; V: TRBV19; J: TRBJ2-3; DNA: TGTGCCAGTAGTATATACGGGGGAGTCACAGATACGCAGTATTTT; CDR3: CASSIYGGVTDTQYF
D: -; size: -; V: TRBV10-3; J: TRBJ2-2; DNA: TGTGCCATCAGTGGTAGGGGACCTCCCACCGGGGAGCTGTTTTTT; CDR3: CAISGRGPPTGELFF
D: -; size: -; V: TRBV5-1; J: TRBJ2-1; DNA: TGCGCCAGCACCCCCCGGGTGGGGGAGGACAATGAGCAGTTCTTC; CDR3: CASTPRVGEDNEQFF